This entry lists 19 T cell receptor beta chains sequenced from one sample in a study of Tregs in tolerant kidney transplant recipients. Method: immunoSEQ multiplex PCR; TCRdb's copy keeps in-frame clones and lacks some. The sample lists roughly 66,000 clones, roughly 92% seen once, with roughly 9.8% in the top ten. Material: CD8+ T cells from blood, obtained before the transplant. All receptors come from a human donor who received a combined kidney and bone marrow transplant.

This chain links TRBV7-9 with TRBJ2-1; TRBD2 agrees at 11 bases. Germline V gene lookup returns CDR1 SEHNR and CDR2 FQNEAQ (reference sequence). This CDR3 contains 17 residues. V gave up 4 bases and J gave up 7 bases; unmatched junction bases: 12. The CDR3 nucleotides read TGTGCCAGCAGCTCCTTACTAGCGGGAGTAAGGTATAATGAGCAGTTCTTC. Translating gives CASSSLLAGVRYNEQFF. Full variable domain (missing parts from reference TRBV7-9 and TRBJ2-1): DTGVSQNPRHKITKRGQNVTFRCDPISEHNRLYWYRQTLGQGPEFLTYFQNEAQLEKSRLLSDRFSAERPKGSFSTLEIQRTEQGDSAMYLCASSSLLAGVRYNEQFFGPGTRLTVL.

The chain carries TRBV10-1 and TRBJ1-4; 7 bases match TRBD1. The CDR3 runs to 18 residues. Germline values: CDR1 WNHNN, CDR2 SYGVQD (reference sequence). V lost 0 bases and J lost 7; bases outside the gene matches: 14. The CDR3 nucleotides are TGCGCCAGCAGTGAGTCGATCCACCCACAGGGGTGGTGTGAAAAACTGTTTTTT. It yields the protein CASSESIHPQGWCEKLFF.

The chain recombines TRBV6-1 with TRBJ2-3; TRBD2 is a possible D gene (6 bases). The length of the CDR3 is 14 residues. V was cut by 1 base and J by 4 bases, with 9 bases left in between. Germline lookup yields CDR1 MNHNS and CDR2 SASEGT. The CDR3 protein is CASSEGGLADTQYF. The CDR3 DNA is TGTGCCAGCAGTGAAGGGGGACTTGCAGATACGCAGTATTTT.

As DNA, the CDR3 is TGTGCCAGCAGCCCCAGCGGGGGGAGTCCCTACGAGCAGTACTTC. Protein product: CASSPSGGSPYEQYF. The V gene is TRBV2, the J gene TRBJ2-7, with 9 bases fitting TRBD2. The CDR3 spans 15 residues. CDR1 is SNHLY, CDR2 FYNNEI, per germline. V was clipped by 6 bases and J by 2 bases; unmatched bases: 8. The full variable domain, in which reference TRBV2 and TRBJ2-7 provide the parts outside the CDR3, is EPEVTQTPSHQVTQMGQEVILRCVPISNHLYFYWYRQILGQKVEFLVSFYNNEISEKSEIFDDQFSVERPDGSNFTLKIRSTKLEDSAMYFCASSPSGGSPYEQYFGPGTRLTVT.

The genes are TRBV6-5 and TRBJ1-4; 10 nucleotides line up with TRBD1. V lost 6 bases to trimming and J lost 14 bases; unmatched junction nucleotides: 15. The CDR3 consists of 15 residues. Germline loops: CDR1 MNHEY, CDR2 SVGAGI. The CDR3 bases are TGTGCCAGCAGCAACGGGACAGGGGTGAGGGGAAAGCTGTTTTTT. Its protein is CASSNGTGVRGKLFF.

The V and J genes are TRBV29-1 and TRBJ1-1; D unclear. The CDR3 is 12 amino acids. Germline CDR1 and CDR2: SQVTM and ANQGSEA. Trimming stripped 4 bases from V and 1 base from J, with 7 bases between. Here the CDR3 DNA reads TGCAGCGTTGTTTCCAAGAACACTGAAGCTTTCTTT. Translating it yields CSVVSKNTEAFF.

The rearrangement uses TRBV4-3 and TRBJ2-7; 9 nucleotides align to TRBD1. The J segment lost 1 base and the V segment lost 0 bases, leaving 4 bases of the junction unmatched. The CDR3 totals 16 residues. CDR1 is LGHNA, CDR2 YSLEER, per germline. The CDR3 region is CASSQDGTGFSYEQYF. The CDR3 DNA reads as TGCGCCAGCAGCCAAGATGGGACAGGGTTTTCCTACGAGCAGTACTTC.

The V gene is TRBV5-1, the J gene TRBJ2-1; D remains unclear. CDR3 length: 13 residues. V was clipped by 0 bases and J by 2 bases, with 3 bases between them. CDR1 SGHRS and CDR2 YFSETQ come from the germline V gene. The CDR3 DNA sequence: TGCGCCAGCAGCTTGGCCACCTACAATGAGCAGTTCTTC. Translating gives CASSLATYNEQFF.

The rearrangement links TRBV5-5 to TRBJ1-1; D is unclear. The CDR3 covers 16 residues. V lost 0 bases and J 0 bases, leaving 12 bases between the germline ends. Germline CDR1 reads SGHKS; CDR2 reads YYEKEE (reference sequence). The CDR3 nucleotides read TGTGCCAGCAGCTTGGCCCCACTGCGTATGAACACTGAAGCTTTCTTT. Protein: CASSLAPLRMNTEAFF.

The chain joins TRBV28 to TRBJ1-2; 8 bases are a match to TRBD1. The germline gives CDR1 MDHEN, CDR2 SYDVKM. V lost 2 bases and J lost 6; bases outside the gene matches: 5. The CDR3 totals 14 residues. This CDR3 is CASSLQGARNGYTF. The CDR3 bases are TGTGCCAGCAGTTTACAGGGGGCGAGGAATGGCTACACCTTC.

This chain links TRBV4-3 with TRBJ2-3, with D possibly TRBD2 on 5 matching bases. The CDR3 runs to 16 residues. Germline values: CDR1 LGHNA, CDR2 YSLEER. V was pared by 0 bases and J by 3 bases, with 13 bases between. This chain's CDR3 is CASSQEGRVETDTQYF. The CDR3 DNA is TGCGCCAGCAGCCAAGAAGGGCGGGTAGAAACAGATACGCAGTATTTT.

The chain recombines TRBV6-1 with TRBJ2-7; TRBD1 matches at 10 bases. This CDR3 is built from 15 residues. V trimming: 2 bases; J trimming: 4 bases; junction bases outside the gene matches: 5. Germline assignment: CDR1 MNHNS and CDR2 SASEGT. In DNA form, the CDR3 reads TGTGCCAGCAGTGAAAGGGACAGGGGTTGGTACGAGCAGTACTTC. Translated, it gives CASSERDRGWYEQYF.

This sequence joins TRBV13 and TRBJ2-3; 9 nucleotides match TRBD2. V was clipped by 3 bases and J by 2 bases; unmatched bases: 12. Germline V gene sequence: CDR1 PRHDT, CDR2 FYEKMQ (reference sequence). The CDR3 totals 18 residues. The CDR3 loop is CASSLAASGAPDTDTQYF. Written as DNA, the CDR3 is TGTGCCAGCAGCTTGGCCGCTAGCGGGGCTCCGGACACAGATACGCAGTATTTT.

As concerns this clone: The same CDR3 also results from other DNA sequences found in this sample. The chain employs TRBV7-6 and TRBJ2-1, with no clear D. The CDR3 spans 13 residues. V lost 5 bases and J lost 0, with 5 bases in between. The germline gives CDR1 SGHVS, CDR2 FNYEAQ. CDR3 amino acids: CASSLSSYNEQFF. DNA for the CDR3: TGTGCCAGCAGCCTCAGCTCCTACAATGAGCAGTTCTTC.

This clone was counted a single time. The chain is built from TRBV5-1 and TRBJ2-5; perhaps TRBD1 as D (6 bases). The J call may not be correct, given that the DNA end is closer to TRBJ2-7. This CDR3 region has 14 residues. CDR1 SGHRS and CDR2 YFSETQ come from the germline V gene. CDR3 DNA sequence: TGCGCCAGCAGCTATGGGACAATGGGCTACGAGCAGTACTTC. Translation gives CASSYGTMGYEQYF.

The chain joins TRBV6-5 to TRBJ2-7; no clear D gene. The CDR3 totals 14 residues. Germline V gene lookup returns CDR1 MNHEY and CDR2 SVGAGI. Trimming removed 4 bases from V and 4 bases from J, with 14 bases in between. DNA of the CDR3: TGTGCCAGCAGTTTCACTCAGGATCTTTACGAGCAGTACTTC. It codes for CASSFTQDLYEQYF.

The J gene is TRBJ1-1, the V gene TRBV5-1; perhaps TRBD1 as D (5 bases). V gave up 0 bases and J gave up 4 bases, with 10 bases separating them. This CDR3 comprises 14 residues. Germline V gene sequence: CDR1 SGHRS, CDR2 YFSETQ. CDR3 region: CASSLAGVGTEAFF. In DNA form, the CDR3 reads TGCGCCAGCAGCTTGGCGGGGGTCGGCACTGAAGCTTTCTTT. Together with reference TRBV5-1 and TRBJ1-1, the CDR3 gives the full variable domain: KAGVTQTPRYLIKTRGQQVTLSCSPISGHRSVSWYQQTPGQGLQFLFEYFSETQRNKGNFPGRFSGRQFSNSRSEMNVSTLELGDSALYLCASSLAGVGTEAFFGQGTRLTVV.

The chain links TRBV13 to TRBJ2-4, with a weak D call TRBD2 (5 bases). Deletions cut 6 bases from V and 8 bases from J, with 11 bases between. Per the germline V gene, CDR1 is PRHDT and CDR2 is FYEKMQ (reference sequence). The CDR3 loop spans 12 amino acids. Written as DNA, the CDR3 is TGTGCCAGCAGTCCCGAGGGAGACATTCAGTACTTC. It is translated as CASSPEGDIQYF.

This clone was observed a few times. The chain has TRBV13 and TRBJ1-4; tentatively, D is TRBD1 (6 bases). CDR1 PRHDT and CDR2 FYEKMQ come from the germline V gene (reference sequence). This CDR3 contains 14 residues. The V and J ends lost 6 bases and 7 bases respectively, with 15 bases between them. The CDR3 nucleotides read TGTGCCAGCAGGTCCGGGACAACGGGTGAAAAACTGTTTTTT. Translating it yields CASRSGTTGEKLFF.